This TCR beta chain was captured by sequencing in a study of control samples from healthy donors and cancer patients. This clone was observed a single time. A read error may produce the germline difference seen at one junction end. Assay: immunoSEQ multiplex PCR; the TCRdb copy retains only in-frame clones and omits some. The repertoire holds some 28,000 clones, 85% to 90% seen once, with less than 2% in the top ten. This clonotype originated in a woman aged 40 to 50 with lung cancer. Sequencing was performed on PBMCs.

CDR3 loop: CASSPPRTGGKNERFF. CDR3 sequence (DNA): TGTGCCAGCAGCCCCCCGAGGACAGGGGGCAAGAATGAGCGGTTCTTC. The chain carries TRBV2 and TRBJ2-1; the match to TRBD1 covers 11 bases. The length of the CDR3 is 16 residues. The germline V gene has CDR1 SNHLY and CDR2 FYNNEI. Together with reference TRBV2 and TRBJ2-1, the CDR3 gives the full variable domain: EPEVTQTPSHQVTQMGQEVILRCVPISNHLYFYWYRQILGQKVEFLVSFYNNEISEKSEIFDDQFSVERPDGSNFTLKIRSTKLEDSAMYFCASSPPRTGGKNERFFGPGTRLTVL.